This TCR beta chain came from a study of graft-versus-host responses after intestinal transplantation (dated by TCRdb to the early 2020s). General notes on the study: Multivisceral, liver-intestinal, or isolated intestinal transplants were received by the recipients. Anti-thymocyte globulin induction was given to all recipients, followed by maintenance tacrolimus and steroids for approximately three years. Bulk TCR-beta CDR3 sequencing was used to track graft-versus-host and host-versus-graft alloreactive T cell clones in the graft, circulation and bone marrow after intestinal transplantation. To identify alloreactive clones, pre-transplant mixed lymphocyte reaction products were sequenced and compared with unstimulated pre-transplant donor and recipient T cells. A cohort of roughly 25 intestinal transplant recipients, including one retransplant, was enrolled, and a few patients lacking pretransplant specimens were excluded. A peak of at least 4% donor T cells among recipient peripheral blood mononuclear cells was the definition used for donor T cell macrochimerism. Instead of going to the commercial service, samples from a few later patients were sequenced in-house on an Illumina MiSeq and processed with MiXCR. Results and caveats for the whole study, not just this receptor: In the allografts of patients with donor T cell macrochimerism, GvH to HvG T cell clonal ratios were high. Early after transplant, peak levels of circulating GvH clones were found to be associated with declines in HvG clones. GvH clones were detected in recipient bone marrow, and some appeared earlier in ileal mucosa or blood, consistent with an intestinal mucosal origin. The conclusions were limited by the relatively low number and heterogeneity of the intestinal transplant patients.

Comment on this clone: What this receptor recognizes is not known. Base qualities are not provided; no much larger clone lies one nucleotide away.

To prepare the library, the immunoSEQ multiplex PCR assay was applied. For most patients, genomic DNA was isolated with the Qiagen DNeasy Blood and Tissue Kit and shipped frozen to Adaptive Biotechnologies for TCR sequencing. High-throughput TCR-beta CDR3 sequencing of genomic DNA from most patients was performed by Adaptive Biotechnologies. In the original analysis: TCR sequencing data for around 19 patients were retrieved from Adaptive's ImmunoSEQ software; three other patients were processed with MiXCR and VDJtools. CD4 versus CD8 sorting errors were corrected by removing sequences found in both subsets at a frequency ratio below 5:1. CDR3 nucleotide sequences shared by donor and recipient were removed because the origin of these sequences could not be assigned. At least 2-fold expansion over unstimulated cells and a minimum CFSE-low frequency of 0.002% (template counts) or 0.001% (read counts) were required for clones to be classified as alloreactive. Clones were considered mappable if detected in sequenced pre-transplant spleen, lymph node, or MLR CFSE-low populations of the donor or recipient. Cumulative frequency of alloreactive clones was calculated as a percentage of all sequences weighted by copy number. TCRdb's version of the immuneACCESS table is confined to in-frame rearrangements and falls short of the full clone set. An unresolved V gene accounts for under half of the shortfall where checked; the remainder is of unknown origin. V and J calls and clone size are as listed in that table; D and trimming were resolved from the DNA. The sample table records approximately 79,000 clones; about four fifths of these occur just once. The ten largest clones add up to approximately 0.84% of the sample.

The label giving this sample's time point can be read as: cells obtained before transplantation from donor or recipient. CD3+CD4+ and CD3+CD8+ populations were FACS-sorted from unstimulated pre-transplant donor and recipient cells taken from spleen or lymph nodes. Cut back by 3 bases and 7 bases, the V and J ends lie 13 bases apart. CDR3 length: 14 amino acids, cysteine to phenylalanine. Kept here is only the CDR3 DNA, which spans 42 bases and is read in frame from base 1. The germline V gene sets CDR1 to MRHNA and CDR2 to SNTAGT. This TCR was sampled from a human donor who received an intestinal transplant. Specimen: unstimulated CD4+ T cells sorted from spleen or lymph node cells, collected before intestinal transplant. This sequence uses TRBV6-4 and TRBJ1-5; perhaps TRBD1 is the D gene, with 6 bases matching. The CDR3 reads CASSEGGRGQPQHF. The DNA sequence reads TGTGCCAGCAGTGAAGGGGGACGGGGCCAGCCCCAGCATTTT.